The 12 T cell receptor beta chains presented below share a single source sample, sequenced in a study of T cell responses to AZD1222 COVID-19 vaccine. Sequenced by immunoSEQ multiplex PCR; TCRdb stores in-frame clones only, minus some. Seen here are 100,000 or so clones, around nine tenths observed once, and the top ten hold 12%. The sample in question was peripheral blood, obtained on day 0 of AZD1222 vaccination. These receptors were taken from an adult in good health.

The chain is built from TRBV29-1 and TRBJ2-7, with D uncertain. The CDR3 spans 10 residues. Germline V gene sequence: CDR1 SQVTM, CDR2 ANQGSEA. The V gene lost 6 bases and the J gene lost 5 bases, with 8 bases spanning the gap. The CDR3 loop is CSVESDEQYF. In DNA form, the CDR3 reads TGCAGCGTCGAATCCGACGAGCAGTACTTC.

The V and J genes are TRBV5-1 and TRBJ2-3, with TRBD2 identical over 10 bases. CDR3 size: 17 residues. V dropped 3 bases and J dropped 4; count of bases not matched to a gene: 11. The germline V gene has CDR1 SGHRS and CDR2 YFSETQ. Here the CDR3 DNA reads TGCGCCAGCAGCTCATTACCGGGACTAGCGTCCGCAGATACGCAGTATTTT. Amino acid sequence: CASSSLPGLASADTQYF.

This clone was recorded at least ten times. The chain links TRBV14 to TRBJ1-1, with TRBD1 identical over 7 bases. The germline V gene encodes CDR1 SGHDN and CDR2 FVKESK. CDR3 size: 15 residues. The V gene end was trimmed by 4 bases and the J gene end by 6 bases; junction bases not matched to a gene: 11. In DNA, the CDR3 is TGTGCCAGCAGCCTTAAACCCGGGACAGCCTCTGAAGCTTTCTTT. It translates to CASSLKPGTASEAFF.

CDR3 residues: CSVVGLAGPTDTQYF. The CDR3 DNA sequence: TGCAGCGTTGTAGGACTAGCGGGACCAACAGATACGCAGTATTTT. The V and J genes are TRBV29-1 and TRBJ2-3; 12 bases agree with TRBD2. The V segment lost 4 bases and the J segment 3 bases; nucleotides outside the gene matches: 5. This CDR3 contains 15 residues. Germline V gives CDR1 SQVTM, CDR2 ANQGSEA.

The rearrangement uses TRBV7-2 and TRBJ2-6; TRBD1 matches at 7 bases. Trimming at V came to 0 bases and at J to 5 bases, leaving 4 bases not matched to a gene. The CDR3 contains 16 residues. Germline-derived CDR1 and CDR2 are SGHTA and FQGNSA. CDR3 bases: TGTGCCAGCAGCTTAGCCTCAGGGGGAAGGGCCAACGTCCTGACTTTC. It translates to CASSLASGGRANVLTF.

The V and J genes are TRBV7-8 and TRBJ1-6; TRBD1 matches at 11 bases. Germline values: CDR1 SGHVS, CDR2 FQNEAQ. This CDR3 is built from 17 residues. The V gene end was trimmed by 4 bases and the J gene end by 5 bases; junction bases not matched to a gene: 7. In nucleotides, the CDR3 is TGTGCCAGCAGCTCCGGGACAGGGGGTTTCCATAATTCACCCCTCCACTTT. Amino acids: CASSSGTGGFHNSPLHF.

This clone was seen only once. The DNA for the CDR3 is TGTGCCAGCAGTGAAACAGCGGGAGGGAACAATGAGCAGTTCTTC. Its protein product is CASSETAGGNNEQFF. J is TRBJ2-1 and V is TRBV2, with TRBD2 matching over 10 bases. The CDR3 totals 15 residues. The junction had 3 bases not matched to a gene; V was cut back by 2 bases and J by 5 bases. The germline V gene has CDR1 SNHLY and CDR2 FYNNEI.

About this clone: This sample also contains other DNA sequences that code for the same CDR3. This chain connects TRBV25-1 to TRBJ2-3; D uncertain. In germline, CDR1 is MGHDK, CDR2 SYGVNS. This CDR3 has 13 amino acids. Trimming removed 3 bases at V and 1 base at J, with 5 bases between. The CDR3 region is CASSDGGTDTQYF. The CDR3 region has the DNA TGTGCCAGCAGTGATGGGGGCACAGATACGCAGTATTTT.

The chain links TRBV12-3 or TRBV12-4 to TRBJ1-3; 8 positions agree with TRBD1. The V segment lost 5 bases and the J segment 8 bases; nucleotides outside the gene matches: 5. CDR3 length: 13 residues. The CDR3 loop is CASSPGTGDTIYF. The DNA of the CDR3 is TGTGCCAGCAGTCCCGGGACAGGAGACACCATATATTTT.

The chain carries TRBV2 and TRBJ1-1, with no clear D. CDR1 and CDR2 (germline): SNHLY, FYNNEI. Trimming took off 2 bases at V and 2 bases at J, with 12 bases between the two ends. The CDR3 has 15 amino acids. The CDR3 sequence is CASSESLGGNTEAFF. The CDR3 DNA follows: TGTGCCAGCAGTGAATCCCTAGGAGGAAACACTGAAGCTTTCTTT.

The V and J genes are TRBV7-9 and TRBJ2-3; a weak D match, TRBD2 (6 bases). The CDR3 loop spans 15 amino acids. Trimming removed 1 base at V and 5 bases at J, with 13 bases between. Germline CDR1 and CDR2: SEHNR and FQNEAQ (reference sequence). The CDR3 protein is CASSLEVGGGDTQYF. CDR3 DNA sequence: TGTGCCAGCAGCTTAGAAGTGGGAGGAGGAGATACGCAGTATTTT.

The chain combines TRBV24-1 with TRBJ2-3; 7 bases line up with TRBD2. Losses at the gene ends were 5 bases for V and 2 bases for J; bases not matched to a gene: 6. The CDR3 has 15 amino acids. CDR1 is KGHDR and CDR2 is SFDVKD in the germline V gene. CDR3 DNA sequence: TGTGCCACCAGTGTACCTAGCGGTACCACAGATACGCAGTATTTT. It codes for CATSVPSGTTDTQYF.